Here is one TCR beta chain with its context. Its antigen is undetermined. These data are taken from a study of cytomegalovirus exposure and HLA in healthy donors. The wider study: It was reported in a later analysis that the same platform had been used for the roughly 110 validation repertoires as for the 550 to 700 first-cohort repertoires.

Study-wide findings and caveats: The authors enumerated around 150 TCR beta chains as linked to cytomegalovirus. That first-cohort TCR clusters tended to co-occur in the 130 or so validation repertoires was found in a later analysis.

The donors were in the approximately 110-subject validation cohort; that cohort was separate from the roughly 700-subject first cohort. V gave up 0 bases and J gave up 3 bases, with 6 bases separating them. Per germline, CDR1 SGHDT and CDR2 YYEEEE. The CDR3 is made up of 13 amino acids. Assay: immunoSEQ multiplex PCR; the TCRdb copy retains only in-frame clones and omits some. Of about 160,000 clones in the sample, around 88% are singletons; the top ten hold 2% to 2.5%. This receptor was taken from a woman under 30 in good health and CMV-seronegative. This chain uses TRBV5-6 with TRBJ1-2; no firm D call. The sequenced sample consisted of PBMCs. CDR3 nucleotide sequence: TGTGCCAGCAGCTTGGGCCAGGACTATGGCTACACCTTC. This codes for CASSLGQDYGYTF.